A single sample gave rise to the 32 T cell receptor beta chains below, sequenced in a study of OX40 agonist ivuxolimab in advanced cancers. Only in-frame clones appear in the TCRdb table, and some are missing; sequencing was by immunoSEQ multiplex PCR. The data show roughly 40,000 clones, with approximately 88% seen just once and roughly 18% held by the top ten. This specimen was CD4+ or CD8+ T cells sorted from blood, taken in a trial of the OX40 agonist ivuxolimab. The receptors were gathered from an adult with an advanced solid tumor such as melanoma, head and neck, liver or kidney cancer.

The genes are TRBV9 and TRBJ2-1; D perhaps matches TRBD2 (6 bases). Germline values: CDR1 SGDLS, CDR2 YYNGEE. The CDR3 runs 17 residues. The germline V and J ends were trimmed by 2 bases and 2 bases, with 17 bases remaining between them. The CDR3 nucleotides read TGTGCCAGCAGCGTCCGCTCGACTAGTTTTGCCTACAATGAGCAGTTCTTC. It translates to CASSVRSTSFAYNEQFF.

This sequence joins TRBV7-8 and TRBJ2-2; D call uncertain. The CDR3 contains 12 residues. V gave up 4 bases and J gave up 6 bases, with 6 bases separating them. From germline, CDR1 is SGHVS and CDR2 FQNEAQ. CDR3 bases: TGTGCCAGCAGCTATGGCTCCGGGGAGCTGTTTTTT. It codes for CASSYGSGELFF.

V is TRBV19 and J is TRBJ2-7; no firm D call. Trimming left V 2 bases short and J 2 bases short, with 10 bases between. CDR3 length equals 14 residues. From germline, CDR1 is LNHDA and CDR2 SQIVND (reference sequence). The CDR3 nucleotides read TGTGCCAGTAGTATAAATGGATTAACCTACGAGCAGTACTTC. Its protein is CASSINGLTYEQYF.

This chain links TRBV15 with TRBJ1-1, with D possibly being TRBD1 (5 bases). The germline V and J ends were trimmed by 3 bases and 5 bases, with 13 bases remaining between them. Germline loops: CDR1 LNHNV, CDR2 YYDKDF (reference sequence). The CDR3 spans 14 residues. CDR3 sequence reads: CATSRRTGGTEAFF. The CDR3 nucleotides read TGTGCCACCAGCAGGAGAACAGGAGGGACTGAAGCTTTCTTT.

The chain couples TRBV4-1 to TRBJ2-7; D is perhaps TRBD2 (6 bases). V gave up 0 bases and J gave up 0 bases, with 12 bases separating them. Germline CDR1 is MGHRA and CDR2 is YSYEKL. The CDR3 runs to 16 residues. CDR3 loop: CASSQELGLGSYEQYV. The CDR3, as DNA: TGCGCCAGCAGCCAAGAATTGGGACTCGGCTCCTACGAGCAGTACGTC.

J is TRBJ2-1 and V is TRBV5-4, with a tentative D call TRBD1 (6 bases). With 0 bases removed from V and 2 bases from J, the gap between germline ends came to 12 bases. The CDR3 consists of 16 residues. Germline V gene sequence: CDR1 SGHNT, CDR2 YYREEE (reference sequence). The CDR3 is CASSLAQGSAYNEQFF. The DNA of the CDR3 is TGTGCCAGCAGCTTGGCACAGGGTTCGGCCTACAATGAGCAGTTCTTC.

This clone was recorded a few times. The genes are TRBV2 and TRBJ2-5; D perhaps matches TRBD1 (6 bases). Germline V gene data show CDR1 as SNHLY and CDR2 as FYNNEI. V shed 6 bases and J shed 1 base, with 9 bases lying between them. The CDR3 has 13 amino acids. In DNA, the CDR3 is TGTGCCAGCAGATCGGACAGCCAAGAGACCCAGTACTTC. This translates into CASRSDSQETQYF.

V gene TRBV4-2 combines with J gene TRBJ1-5; D is ambiguous. The V and J ends lost 0 bases and 5 bases respectively, with 11 bases between them. Per the germline V gene, CDR1 is LGHNA and CDR2 is YNFKEQ. The CDR3 is made up of 15 amino acids. CDR3 nucleotides: TGTGCCAGCAGCCAAGAGTACGGGCAGGATCAGCCCCAGCATTTT. This gives the protein CASSQEYGQDQPQHF.

The rearrangement joins TRBV5-4 to TRBJ1-1; no reliable D call. The CDR3 is made up of 11 amino acids. Germline-derived CDR1 and CDR2 are SGHNT and YYREEE (reference sequence). V was trimmed by 0 bases and J by 6 bases, leaving 3 bases between them. In nucleotides, the CDR3 is TGTGCCAGCAGCTTGGGGCCTGAAGCTTTCTTT. Amino acids: CASSLGPEAFF.

The V gene is TRBV28, the J gene TRBJ2-7; D unresolved. The ends were cut back, 3 bases at V and 6 bases at J, with 6 bases in the middle. The CDR3 has 11 amino acids. The germline V gene has CDR1 MDHEN and CDR2 SYDVKM. The CDR3 DNA is TGTGCCAGCAGTTTGCACGGCGAGCAGTACTTC. Its protein product is CASSLHGEQYF.

The rearrangement links TRBV4-1 to TRBJ2-3; TRBD1 matches at 8 bases. The germline CDR1 and CDR2 sequences are MGHRA and YSYEKL. V dropped 3 bases and J dropped 4; count of bases not matched to a gene: 9. The CDR3 sequence is 16 residues long. The CDR3 region is CASSQRQGRRADTQYF. The CDR3 DNA is TGCGCCAGCAGCCAGAGACAGGGGCGCCGCGCAGATACGCAGTATTTT.

This clone has a handful of counts. In nucleotides, the CDR3 is TGTGCCTGGAAGGGACTACAGGGGCCGAAGAACACTGAAGCTTTCTTT. Translating it yields CAWKGLQGPKNTEAFF. The genes are TRBV30 and TRBJ1-1, with TRBD1 matching over 7 bases. This CDR3 is built from 16 residues. Per germline, CDR1 GTSNPN and CDR2 SVGIG (reference sequence). J gave up 1 base and V 4 bases, and 12 bases lay outside the gene matches. The entire variable domain, with the rest obtained from reference TRBV30 and TRBJ1-1, is as follows: SQTIHQWPATLVQPVGSPLSLECTVEGTSNPNLYWYRQAAGRGLQLLFYSVGIGQISSEVPQNLSASRPQDRQFILSSKKLLLSDSGFYLCAWKGLQGPKNTEAFFGQGTRLTVV.

The CDR3 spells CASSLTELAGSFGGNQPQHF. CDR3 coding DNA: TGCGCCAGCAGTCTAACGGAGTTGGCAGGCTCTTTCGGAGGCAATCAGCCCCAGCATTTT. The chain links TRBV23-1 to TRBJ1-5; D is uncertain. TRBV23-1 is identified as an open reading frame with a role that is uncertain. The CDR3 consists of 20 residues. V lost 4 bases and J 2 bases, leaving 27 bases between the germline ends.

This clone was picked up one time. The rearrangement links TRBV6-5 to TRBJ1-2; D ambiguous. CDR1 is MNHEY and CDR2 is SVGAGI in the germline V gene. The CDR3 length is 13 residues. Trimming took 2 bases from V and 3 from J, leaving 7 bases between them. The CDR3 loop is CASSYEADYGYTF. CDR3 bases: TGTGCCAGCAGTTACGAAGCAGACTATGGCTACACCTTC.

This chain uses TRBV14 with TRBJ1-3, with D unclear. Trimming cost V 1 base and J 0 bases, with 7 bases left between them. The CDR3 covers 15 residues. The V gene's germline CDR1 is SGHDN and CDR2 FVKESK. The CDR3 nucleotides read TGTGCCAGCAGCCAAGGGTACGGCTCTGGAAACACCATATATTTT. This sequence encodes CASSQGYGSGNTIYF.

The rearrangement uses TRBV13 and TRBJ2-1, with 7 bases identical to TRBD1. Per the germline V gene, CDR1 is PRHDT and CDR2 is FYEKMQ (reference sequence). This CDR3 spans 15 amino acids. The V gene end was trimmed by 8 bases and the J gene end by 0 bases; junction bases not matched to a gene: 7. CDR3 sequence reads: CASEKTGSSYNEQFF. The CDR3 bases are TGTGCCAGCGAAAAGACAGGGAGCTCCTACAATGAGCAGTTCTTC.

V is TRBV19 and J is TRBJ2-4, with D tentatively TRBD2 (5 bases). Trimming took 9 bases from V and 6 from J, leaving 27 bases between them. CDR3 length: 17 amino acids. Germline V lookup: CDR1 LNHDA, CDR2 SQIVND (reference sequence). CDR3 sequence (DNA): TGTGCCAGCCAGGACCGATCCCTAACCCTCGAGGGAAACATTCAGTACTTC. Protein product: CASQDRSLTLEGNIQYF.

The V call is TRBV27, the J call TRBJ1-1; 7 nucleotides match TRBD1. Germline loops: CDR1 MNHEY, CDR2 SMNVEV (reference sequence). This CDR3 spans 14 amino acids. V dropped 4 bases and J dropped 4; count of bases not matched to a gene: 6. The DNA of the CDR3 is TGTGCCAGCAGTTCCCTACAGGGGCTCACTGAAGCTTTCTTT. This codes for CASSSLQGLTEAFF.

This chain links TRBV7-9 with TRBJ2-2; D is ambiguous. This CDR3 has 15 amino acids. Germline V CDR1 and CDR2: SEHNR, FQNEAQ (reference sequence). Between the trimmed V and J ends, which lost 1 base and 2 bases, there was a span of 8 bases. CDR3 loop: CASSLVPGNTGELFF. CDR3 nucleotide sequence: TGTGCCAGCAGCTTAGTCCCCGGAAACACCGGGGAGCTGTTTTTT.

The chain is built from TRBV9 and TRBJ2-7; D is uncertain. Germline V lookup: CDR1 SGDLS, CDR2 YYNGEE. Deletions cut 7 bases from V and 1 base from J, with 6 bases between. This CDR3 has 11 amino acids. The CDR3 nucleotides are TGTGCCAGCGGGAATTCCTACGAGCAGTACTTC. This encodes CASGNSYEQYF.

This chain joins TRBV6-1 and TRBJ2-7, with TRBD1 as a possible D gene (5 bases). Germline V gene sequence: CDR1 MNHNS, CDR2 SASEGT. The CDR3 loop spans 14 amino acids. Trimming pared 7 bases from V and 3 bases from J, leaving 16 bases between. CDR3 nucleotides: TGTGCCAGCACTCCAGGGCTAGTGGTCTACGAGCAGTACTTC. Translated: CASTPGLVVYEQYF.

In this sample, this clone turned up a few times. The chain employs TRBV7-2 and TRBJ1-2; TRBD1 is a possible D gene (5 bases). Per germline, CDR1 SGHTA and CDR2 FQGNSA. This CDR3 has 12 residues. Trimming removed 10 bases at V and 4 bases at J, with 13 bases between. The CDR3 bases are TGTGCCACGATGGGGGATTTCTATGGCTACACCTTC. Translated, it gives CATMGDFYGYTF.

The chain carries TRBV5-6 and TRBJ2-1; D possibly matches TRBD1 or TRBD2 (5 bases each). Germline CDR1 reads SGHDT; CDR2 reads YYEEEE. Trimming pared 0 bases from V and 3 bases from J, leaving 10 bases between. CDR3 length equals 15 residues. CDR3 DNA sequence: TGTGCCAGCAGCTTGGAGGGACCCAACTACAATGAGCAGTTCTTC. Protein sequence: CASSLEGPNYNEQFF.

The genes are TRBV19 and TRBJ1-5; 7 bases map to TRBD1. CDR3 length equals 14 residues. In germline, CDR1 is LNHDA, CDR2 SQIVND (reference sequence). Germline trimming cut 5 bases from V and 5 bases from J; bases unmatched to any gene: 6. CDR3 loop: CASSLWTGDQPQHF. CDR3 sequence (DNA): TGTGCCAGTAGTCTCTGGACAGGAGATCAGCCCCAGCATTTT.

This chain links TRBV28 with TRBJ1-5, with D perhaps matching TRBD1 (6 bases). V lost 5 bases and J lost 6, with 20 bases in between. CDR3 length: 16 amino acids. Germline-derived CDR1 and CDR2 are MDHEN and SYDVKM. The CDR3 loop is CASSRTGLGAGQPQHF. The CDR3 bases are TGTGCCAGCAGTCGCACCGGGTTGGGGGCCGGTCAGCCCCAGCATTTT.

The rearrangement uses TRBV4-2 and TRBJ2-7, with 7 positions matching TRBD2. CDR1 LGHNA and CDR2 YNFKEQ come from the germline V gene. Germline trimming cut 5 bases from V and 9 bases from J; bases unmatched to any gene: 13. The CDR3 runs 14 residues. CDR3 protein: CASSLVGAREAQYF. The CDR3 DNA reads TGTGCCAGCAGCTTGGTAGGGGCACGGGAGGCGCAGTACTTC.

The V gene is TRBV11-2, the J gene TRBJ1-5; D is uncertain. The CDR3 sequence is 14 residues long. V was trimmed by 1 base and J by 9 bases, leaving 13 bases between them. Germline lookup yields CDR1 SGHAT and CDR2 FQNNGV. CDR3 DNA sequence: TGTGCCAGCAGCTTAGCCCCCGGTGAACGGCCCCAGCATTTT. Encoded protein: CASSLAPGERPQHF.

The V and J genes are TRBV9 and TRBJ2-4; 7 bases are a match to TRBD1. J lost 1 base, V lost 0 bases, and 4 bases had no gene match. CDR1 is SGDLS, CDR2 YYNGEE, per germline. The CDR3 has 16 amino acids. The chain's CDR3 is CASSVGIQGAKNIQYF. CDR3 nucleotides: TGTGCCAGCAGCGTAGGTATACAGGGGGCCAAAAACATTCAGTACTTC.

CDR3 sequence: CASSEIGDAYNSPLHF. The CDR3 DNA reads TGTGCCAGCAGTGAAATAGGGGACGCCTATAATTCACCCCTCCACTTT. This chain uses TRBV6-1 with TRBJ1-6; TRBD1 might be the D (5 bases). The CDR3 covers 16 residues. Germline CDR1 is MNHNS and CDR2 is SASEGT. The ends were cut back, 2 bases at V and 2 bases at J, with 10 bases in the middle.

The chain combines TRBV4-1 with TRBJ1-3, with D perhaps matching TRBD1 (5 bases). The length of the CDR3 is 16 residues. Trimming pared 0 bases from V and 0 bases from J, leaving 9 bases between. Germline V gene lookup returns CDR1 MGHRA and CDR2 YSYEKL. CDR3 sequence reads: CASSQDLDSSGNTIYF. The CDR3 bases are TGCGCCAGCAGCCAAGATCTTGACAGCTCTGGAAACACCATATATTTT.

This chain joins TRBV19 and TRBJ1-1, with a possible D match to TRBD1 (6 bases). Trimming shortened V by 7 bases and J by 3 bases, and 12 bases separated the two germline ends. The CDR3 spans 13 residues. The germline V gene encodes CDR1 LNHDA and CDR2 SQIVND (reference sequence). The CDR3 coding sequence is TGTGCCAGTAAGGGGGGGCGGGACACTGAAGCTTTCTTT. Its protein is CASKGGRDTEAFF.

The V gene is TRBV7-8, the J gene TRBJ2-7; 7 positions match TRBD2. Per the germline V gene, CDR1 is SGHVS and CDR2 is FQNEAQ. The CDR3 is made up of 15 amino acids. Trimming at V came to 3 bases and at J to 0 bases, leaving 5 bases not matched to a gene. DNA of the CDR3: TGTGCCAGCAGCTTGGGGGGGGATGGCTCCTACGAGCAGTACGTC. Amino acid sequence: CASSLGGDGSYEQYV.